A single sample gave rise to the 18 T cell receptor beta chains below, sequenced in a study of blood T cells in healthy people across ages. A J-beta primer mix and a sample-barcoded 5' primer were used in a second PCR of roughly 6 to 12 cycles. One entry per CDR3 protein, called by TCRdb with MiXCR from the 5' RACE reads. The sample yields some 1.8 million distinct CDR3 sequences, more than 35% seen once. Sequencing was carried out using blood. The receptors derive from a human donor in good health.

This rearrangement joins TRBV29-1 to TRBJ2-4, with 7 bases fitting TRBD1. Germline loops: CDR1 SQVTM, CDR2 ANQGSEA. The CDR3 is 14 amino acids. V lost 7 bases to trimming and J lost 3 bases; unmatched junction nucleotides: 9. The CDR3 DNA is TGCAGCGCGCGACAGGGAAAAGGCAAAAACATTCAGTACTTC. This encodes CSARQGKGKNIQYF.

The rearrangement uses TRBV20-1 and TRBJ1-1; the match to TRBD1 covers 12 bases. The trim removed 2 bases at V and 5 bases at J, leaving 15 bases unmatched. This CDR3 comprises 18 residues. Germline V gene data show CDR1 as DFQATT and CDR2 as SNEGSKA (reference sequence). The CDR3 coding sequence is TGCAGTGCTAGACGAGGGGGGACAGGGGGCGATTTGGTGACTGAAGCTTTCTTT. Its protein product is CSARRGGTGGDLVTEAFF.

CDR3 coding DNA: TGTGCCAGCAGTTACTCGAGGCAGACCGAAGCTTTCTTT. Encoded protein: CASSYSRQTEAFF. The chain joins TRBV6-5 to TRBJ1-1; D not resolved. The CDR3 sequence is 13 residues long. Germline loops: CDR1 MNHEY, CDR2 SVGAGI. Deletions cut 0 bases from V and 8 bases from J, with 10 bases between.

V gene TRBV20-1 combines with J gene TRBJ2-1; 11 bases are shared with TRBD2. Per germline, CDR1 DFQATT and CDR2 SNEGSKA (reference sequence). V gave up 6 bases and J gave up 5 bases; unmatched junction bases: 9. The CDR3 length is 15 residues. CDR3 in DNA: TGCAGTGCCCTCTCGGGGACTAGCGGTGACAATGAGCAGTTCTTC. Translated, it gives CSALSGTSGDNEQFF.

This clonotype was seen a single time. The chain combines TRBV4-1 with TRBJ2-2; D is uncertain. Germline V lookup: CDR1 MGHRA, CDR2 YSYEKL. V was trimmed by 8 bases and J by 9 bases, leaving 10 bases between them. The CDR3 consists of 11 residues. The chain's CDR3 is CASGPDRELFF. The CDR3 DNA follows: TGCGCCAGCGGCCCAGATCGGGAGCTGTTTTTT.

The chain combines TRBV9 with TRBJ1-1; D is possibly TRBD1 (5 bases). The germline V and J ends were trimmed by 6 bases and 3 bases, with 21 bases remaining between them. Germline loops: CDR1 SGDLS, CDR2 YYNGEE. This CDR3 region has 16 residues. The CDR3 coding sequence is TGTGCCAGCAACCCAGACGGGGCCCCCGTGGACACTGAAGCTTTCTTT. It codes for CASNPDGAPVDTEAFF.

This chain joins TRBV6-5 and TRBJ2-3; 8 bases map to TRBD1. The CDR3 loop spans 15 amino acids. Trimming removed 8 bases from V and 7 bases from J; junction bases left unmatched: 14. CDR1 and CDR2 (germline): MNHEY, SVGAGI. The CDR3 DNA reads TGTGCCAGCCGACAGGGGACCCCGCAACCTTATACGCAGTATTTT. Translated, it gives CASRQGTPQPYTQYF.

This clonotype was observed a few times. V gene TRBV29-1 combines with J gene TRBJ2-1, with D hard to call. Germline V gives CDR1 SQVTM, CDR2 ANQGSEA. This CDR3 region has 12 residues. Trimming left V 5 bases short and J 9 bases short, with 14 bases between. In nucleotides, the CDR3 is TGCAGCGTTTGGCTCCCCGGCGGTGAGCAGTTCTTC. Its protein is CSVWLPGGEQFF.

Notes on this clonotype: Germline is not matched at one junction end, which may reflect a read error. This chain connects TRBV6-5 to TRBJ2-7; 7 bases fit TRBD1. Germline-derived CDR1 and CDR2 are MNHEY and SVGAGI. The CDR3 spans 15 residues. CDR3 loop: CASRRQGYESYERYF. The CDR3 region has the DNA TGTGCCAGCAGACGACAGGGATACGAATCCTACGAGCGGTACTTC.

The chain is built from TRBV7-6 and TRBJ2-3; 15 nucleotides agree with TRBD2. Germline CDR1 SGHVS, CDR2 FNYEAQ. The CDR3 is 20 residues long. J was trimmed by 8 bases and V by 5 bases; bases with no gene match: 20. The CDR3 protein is CASSPEAGTSGGLLWGTQYF. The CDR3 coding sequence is TGTGCCAGCAGCCCGGAGGCAGGGACTAGCGGGGGGCTGCTTTGGGGTACGCAGTATTTT. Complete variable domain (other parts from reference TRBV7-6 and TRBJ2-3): GAGVSQSPRYKVTKRGQDVALRCDPISGHVSLYWYRQALGQGPEFLTYFNYEAQQDKSGLPNDRFSAERPEGSISTLTIQRTEQRDSAMYRCASSPEAGTSGGLLWGTQYFGPGTRLTVL.

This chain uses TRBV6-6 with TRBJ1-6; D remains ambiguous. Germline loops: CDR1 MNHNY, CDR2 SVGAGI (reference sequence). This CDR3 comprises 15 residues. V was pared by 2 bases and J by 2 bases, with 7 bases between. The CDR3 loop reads CASSYAGTYNSPLHF. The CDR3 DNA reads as TGTGCCAGCAGTTACGCGGGTACCTATAATTCACCCCTCCACTTT.

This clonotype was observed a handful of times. CDR3 sequence reads: CASSQVTSGVPLDEQFF. CDR3 bases: TGTGCCAGCAGCCAAGTGACTTCGGGGGTTCCCCTAGATGAGCAGTTCTTC. The J gene is TRBJ2-1, the V gene TRBV14, with D possibly being TRBD2 (6 bases). Trimming removed 1 base at V and 8 bases at J, with 21 bases between. The CDR3 spans 17 residues. Germline CDR1 SGHDN, CDR2 FVKESK.

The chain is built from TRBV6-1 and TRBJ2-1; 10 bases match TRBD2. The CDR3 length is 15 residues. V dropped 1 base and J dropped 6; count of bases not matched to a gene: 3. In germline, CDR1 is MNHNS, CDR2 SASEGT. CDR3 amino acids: CASSEVLAGGNEQFF. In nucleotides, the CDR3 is TGTGCCAGCAGTGAAGTGTTAGCGGGGGGCAATGAGCAGTTCTTC.

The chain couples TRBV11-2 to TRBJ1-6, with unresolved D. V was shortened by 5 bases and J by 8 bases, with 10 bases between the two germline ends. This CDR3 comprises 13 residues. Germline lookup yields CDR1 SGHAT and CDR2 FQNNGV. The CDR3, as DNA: TGTGCCAGCAGCCCCCTATCGGATTCACCCCTCCACTTT. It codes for CASSPLSDSPLHF.

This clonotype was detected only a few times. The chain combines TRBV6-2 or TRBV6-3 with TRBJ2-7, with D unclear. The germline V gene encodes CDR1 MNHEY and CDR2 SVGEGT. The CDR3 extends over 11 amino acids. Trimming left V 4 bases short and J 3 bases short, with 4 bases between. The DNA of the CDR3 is TGTGCCAGCAGTTGGAACTACGAGCAGTACTTC. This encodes CASSWNYEQYF.

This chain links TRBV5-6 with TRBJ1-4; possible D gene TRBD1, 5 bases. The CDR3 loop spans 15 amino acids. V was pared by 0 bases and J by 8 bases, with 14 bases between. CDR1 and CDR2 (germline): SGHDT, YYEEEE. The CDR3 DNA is TGTGCCAGCAGCTTGGCGCTTTCAGGGACCGAAAAACTGTTTTTT. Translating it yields CASSLALSGTEKLFF.

The CDR3 sequence is CASSNWGDLSSTDTQYF. DNA for the CDR3: TGTGCCAGCAGCAACTGGGGAGATCTGAGTAGCACAGATACGCAGTATTTT. The chain couples TRBV7-2 to TRBJ2-3, with D possibly matching TRBD2 (5 bases). CDR1 is SGHTA and CDR2 is FQGNSA in the germline V gene. This CDR3 has 17 amino acids. V was clipped by 5 bases and J by 0 bases, with 18 bases between them. The complete variable domain, with remaining parts taken from reference TRBV7-2 and TRBJ2-3, reads GAGVSQSPSNKVTEKGKDVELRCDPISGHTALYWYRQSLGQGLEFLIYFQGNSAPDKSGLPSDRFSAERTGGSVSTLTIQRTQQEDSAVYLCASSNWGDLSSTDTQYFGPGTRLTVL.

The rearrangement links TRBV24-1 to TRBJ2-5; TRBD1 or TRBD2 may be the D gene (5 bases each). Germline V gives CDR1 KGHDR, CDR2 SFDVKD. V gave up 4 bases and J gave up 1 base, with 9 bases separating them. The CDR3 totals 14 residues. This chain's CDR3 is CATSDLGTQETQYF. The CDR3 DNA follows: TGTGCCACCAGTGACCTCGGGACCCAAGAGACCCAGTACTTC.